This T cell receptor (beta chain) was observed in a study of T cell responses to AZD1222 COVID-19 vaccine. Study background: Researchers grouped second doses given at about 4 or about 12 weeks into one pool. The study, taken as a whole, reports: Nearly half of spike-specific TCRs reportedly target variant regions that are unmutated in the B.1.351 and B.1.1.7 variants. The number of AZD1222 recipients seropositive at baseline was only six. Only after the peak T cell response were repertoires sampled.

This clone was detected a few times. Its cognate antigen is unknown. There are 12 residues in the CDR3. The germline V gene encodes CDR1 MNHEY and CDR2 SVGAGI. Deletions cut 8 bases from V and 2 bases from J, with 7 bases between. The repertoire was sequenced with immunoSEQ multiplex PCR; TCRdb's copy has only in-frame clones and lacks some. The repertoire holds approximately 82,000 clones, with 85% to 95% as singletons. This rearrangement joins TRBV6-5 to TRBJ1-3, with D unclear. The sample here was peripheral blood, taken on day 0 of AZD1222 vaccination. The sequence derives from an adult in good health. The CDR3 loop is CASLRAGNTIYF. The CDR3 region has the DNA TGTGCCAGCCTCCGCGCTGGAAACACCATATATTTT.